This T cell receptor (beta chain) was recorded in a study of T cells in Graves' hyperthyroidism and ophthalmopathy. Study as a whole: Once the initial diagnosis was made, peripheral blood was obtained before any treatment.

Researchers took RNA transcripts and amplified the TCR beta CDR3 regions from them. RT-PCR in the first round (using the HTBI primer set) targeted the TCR CDR3. Using its own MiXCR run on the multiplex PCR reads, TCRdb lists one record per CDR3 protein. The sample records some 370,000 distinct CDR3 sequences, about 14% being singletons. Findings and limits, study-wide: In simple terms, a model built on 13 V-J features told ophthalmopathy apart from stable hyperthyroidism. Clonotypes that were expanded in thyroid above 0.001 mostly appeared in blood too.

Reasons for excluding patients were uncontrolled infection, other autoimmune disease, pregnancy or lactation. For this clonotype: The antigen is unknown.

CDR1 MNHEY and CDR2 SMNVEV come from the germline V gene (reference sequence). The V gene lost 0 bases and the J gene lost 1 base, with 8 bases spanning the gap. CDR3 length: 15 residues. The source of this sequence is a man between 45 and 60 years old with Graves' ophthalmopathy. Input material: blood. The chain employs TRBV27 and TRBJ2-3; the D gene is possibly TRBD1 (6 bases). In nucleotides, the CDR3 is TGTGCCAGCAGTTTATCTCCAGGGGGCACAGATACGCAGTATTTT. It translates to CASSLSPGGTDTQYF.